The source of this T cell receptor beta chain is a study of CD8 T cells in Susac syndrome. TEMRA cells were FACS-enriched, with CD8+ and CD4+ T cells isolated negatively. Random hexamers primed reverse transcription of roughly 0.5 to 1 ug RNA. One entry per CDR3 protein, called by TCRdb with MiXCR from the immunoSEQ multiplex PCR reads. The sample includes some 450,000 distinct CDR3 sequences, more than 80% of them seen just once. Note on this clonotype: At one end, the junction sequence differs from germline, possibly due to a read error.

CDR1 is LGHDT and CDR2 is YNNKEL in the germline V gene (reference sequence). CDR3 length equals 13 residues. The V gene is TRBV3-1, the J gene TRBJ2-3; D uncertain. This clonotype originated in a human donor with multiple sclerosis. The specimen sequenced was CD8+ T cells from PBMCs. CDR3 sequence reads: CASRSQSTNTQYF. In DNA form, the CDR3 reads TGTGCCAGCAGGTCACAGAGCACAAATACGCAGTATTTT.